This record covers a single T cell receptor beta chain. Its antigen is unknown. Method: immunoSEQ multiplex PCR; TCRdb's copy keeps in-frame clones and lacks some. Of about 360,000 clones listed, 70% to 90% are singletons. CDR3 length equals 14 residues. Germline loops: CDR1 SNHLY, CDR2 FYNNEI. Between the trimmed V and J ends, which lost 8 bases and 2 bases, there was a span of 10 bases. These data belong to a study of cytomegalovirus exposure and HLA in healthy donors. Study-wide results and caveats: Rarity held for most TCR sequences, but there were some public TCRs that occurred in many donors. Published work reported that the classifier diagnosed cytomegalovirus status with high specificity and sensitivity. Among TCR beta chains, those listed as cytomegalovirus-associated numbered approximately 150.

What was sequenced was PBMCs. This sequence was found in a woman aged 18-29 years in good health and CMV-seronegative. This chain uses TRBV2 with TRBJ2-6; D unresolved. The CDR3 protein is CASATNTGANVLTF. The DNA for the CDR3 is TGTGCCAGCGCCACAAACACTGGGGCCAACGTCCTGACTTTC. Supplemented by reference TRBV2 and TRBJ2-6, the full variable domain reads EPEVTQTPSHQVTQMGQEVILRCVPISNHLYFYWYRQILGQKVEFLVSFYNNEISEKSEIFDDQFSVERPDGSNFTLKIRSTKLEDSAMYFCASATNTGANVLTFGAGSRLTVL.